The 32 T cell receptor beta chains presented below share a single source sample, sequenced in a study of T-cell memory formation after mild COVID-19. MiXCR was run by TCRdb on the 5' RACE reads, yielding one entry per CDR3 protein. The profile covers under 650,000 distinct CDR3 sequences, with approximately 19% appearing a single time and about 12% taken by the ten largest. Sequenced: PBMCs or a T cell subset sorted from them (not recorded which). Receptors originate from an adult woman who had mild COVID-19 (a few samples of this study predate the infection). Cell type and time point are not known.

The CDR3 sequence is CSARDRELGRAYNEQFF. The DNA of the CDR3 is TGCAGTGCTAGAGACCGGGAATTGGGGAGGGCGTACAATGAGCAGTTCTTC. The chain combines TRBV20-1 with TRBJ2-1; TRBD2 agrees at 7 bases. CDR3 size: 17 residues. Germline values: CDR1 DFQATT, CDR2 SNEGSKA (reference sequence). The V segment lost 0 bases and the J segment 4 bases; nucleotides outside the gene matches: 12.

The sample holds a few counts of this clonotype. The DNA of the CDR3 is TGTGCCAGCAGATCAAAGGGGAACGGCTCCTACGAGCAGTACTTC. It translates to CASRSKGNGSYEQYF. The chain combines TRBV7-2 with TRBJ2-7; D perhaps matches TRBD1 (5 bases). V shed 6 bases and J shed 0 bases, with 15 bases lying between them. Germline CDR1 is SGHTA and CDR2 is FQGNSA. This CDR3 contains 15 residues.

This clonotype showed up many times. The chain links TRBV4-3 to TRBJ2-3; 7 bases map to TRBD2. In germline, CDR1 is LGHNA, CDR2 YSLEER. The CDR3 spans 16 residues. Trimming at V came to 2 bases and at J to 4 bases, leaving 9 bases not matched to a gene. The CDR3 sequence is CASSQRAGATADTQYF. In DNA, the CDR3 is TGCGCCAGCAGCCAAAGGGCGGGAGCGACTGCAGATACGCAGTATTTT.

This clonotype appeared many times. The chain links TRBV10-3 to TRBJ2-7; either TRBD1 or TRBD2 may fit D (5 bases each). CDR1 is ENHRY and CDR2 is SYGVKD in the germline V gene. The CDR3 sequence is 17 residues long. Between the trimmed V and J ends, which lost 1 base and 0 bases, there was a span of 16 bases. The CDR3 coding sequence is TGTGCCATCAGTGAGTGGTGGGACCAGGTGGGCTCCTACGAGCAGTACTTC. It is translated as CAISEWWDQVGSYEQYF.

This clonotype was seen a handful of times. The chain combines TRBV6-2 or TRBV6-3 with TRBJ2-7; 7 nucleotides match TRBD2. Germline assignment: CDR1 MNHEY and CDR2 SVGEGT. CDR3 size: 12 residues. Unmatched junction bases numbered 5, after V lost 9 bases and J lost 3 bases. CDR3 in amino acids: CASLAENYEQYF. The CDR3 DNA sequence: TGTGCCAGTCTAGCGGAGAACTACGAGCAGTACTTC.

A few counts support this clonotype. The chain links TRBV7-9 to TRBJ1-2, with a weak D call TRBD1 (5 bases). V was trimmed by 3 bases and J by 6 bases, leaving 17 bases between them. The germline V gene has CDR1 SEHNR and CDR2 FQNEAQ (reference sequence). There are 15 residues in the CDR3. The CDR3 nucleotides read TGTGCCAGCAGCTTCCCGGACATTAGAAGGAATGGCTACACCTTC. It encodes CASSFPDIRRNGYTF.

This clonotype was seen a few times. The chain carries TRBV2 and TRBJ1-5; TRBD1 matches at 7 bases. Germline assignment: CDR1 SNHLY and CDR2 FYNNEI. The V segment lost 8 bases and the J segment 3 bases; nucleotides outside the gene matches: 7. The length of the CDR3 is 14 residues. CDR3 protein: CASARGRYNQPQHF. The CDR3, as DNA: TGTGCCAGCGCGAGGGGGCGGTACAATCAGCCCCAGCATTTT. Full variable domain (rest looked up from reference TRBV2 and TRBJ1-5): EPEVTQTPSHQVTQMGQEVILRCVPISNHLYFYWYRQILGQKVEFLVSFYNNEISEKSEIFDDQFSVERPDGSNFTLKIRSTKLEDSAMYFCASARGRYNQPQHFGDGTRLSIL.

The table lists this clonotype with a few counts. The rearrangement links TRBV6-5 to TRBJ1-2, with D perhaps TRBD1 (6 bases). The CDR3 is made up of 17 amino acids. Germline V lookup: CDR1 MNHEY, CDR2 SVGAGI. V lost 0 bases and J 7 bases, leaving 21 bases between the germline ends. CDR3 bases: TGTGCCAGCAGTTACTCGGGAGCGGGAGGGCAGGGGAGTGGCTACACCTTC. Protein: CASSYSGAGGQGSGYTF.

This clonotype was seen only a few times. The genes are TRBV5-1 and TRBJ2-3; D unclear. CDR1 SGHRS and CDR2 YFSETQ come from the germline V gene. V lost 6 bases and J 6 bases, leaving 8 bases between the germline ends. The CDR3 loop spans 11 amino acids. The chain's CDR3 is CASKGWDTQYF. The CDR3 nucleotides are TGCGCCAGCAAAGGGTGGGATACGCAGTATTTT.

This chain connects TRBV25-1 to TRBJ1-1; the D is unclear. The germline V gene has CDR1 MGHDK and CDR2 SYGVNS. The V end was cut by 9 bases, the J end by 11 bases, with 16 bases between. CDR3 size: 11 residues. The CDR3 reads CASRHPRLAFF. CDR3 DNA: TGTGCCAGTCGCCACCCTCGACTGGCTTTCTTT. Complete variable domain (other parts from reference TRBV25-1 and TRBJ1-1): EADIYQTPRYLVIGTGKKITLECSQTMGHDKMYWYQQDPGMELHLIHYSYGVNSTEKGDLSSESTVSRIRTEHFPLTLESARPSHTSQYLCASRHPRLAFFGQGTRLTVV.

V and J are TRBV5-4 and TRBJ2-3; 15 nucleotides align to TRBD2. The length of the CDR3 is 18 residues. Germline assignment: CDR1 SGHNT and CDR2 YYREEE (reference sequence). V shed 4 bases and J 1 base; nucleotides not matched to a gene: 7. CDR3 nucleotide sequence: TGTGCCAGCAGCCAGGGACTAGCGGGAGGTGGGGGCACAGATACGCAGTATTTT. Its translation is CASSQGLAGGGGTDTQYF.

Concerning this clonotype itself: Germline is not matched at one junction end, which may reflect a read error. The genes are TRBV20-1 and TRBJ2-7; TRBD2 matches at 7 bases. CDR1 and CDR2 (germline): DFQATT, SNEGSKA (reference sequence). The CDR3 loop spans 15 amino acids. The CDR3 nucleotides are TGCAGTGCAAGAGGGTGGGCTAGCGGCCTCTACGAGCAGTACTTC. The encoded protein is CSARGWASGLYEQYF.

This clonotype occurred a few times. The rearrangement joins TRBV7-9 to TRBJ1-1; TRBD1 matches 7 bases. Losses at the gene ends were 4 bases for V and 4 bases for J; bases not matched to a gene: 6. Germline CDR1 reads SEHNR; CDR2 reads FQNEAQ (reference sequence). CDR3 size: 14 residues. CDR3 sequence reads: CASSSTGLSTEAFF. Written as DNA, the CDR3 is TGTGCCAGCAGCTCGACAGGGTTGAGCACTGAAGCTTTCTTT.

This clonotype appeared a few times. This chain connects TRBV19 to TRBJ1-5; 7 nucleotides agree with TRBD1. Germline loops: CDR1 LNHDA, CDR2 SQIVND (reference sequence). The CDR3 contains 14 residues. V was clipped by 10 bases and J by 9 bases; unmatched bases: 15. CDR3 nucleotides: TGTGCCACCACGGGACAGTGGGGTATGACGCCCCAGCATTTT. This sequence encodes CATTGQWGMTPQHF.

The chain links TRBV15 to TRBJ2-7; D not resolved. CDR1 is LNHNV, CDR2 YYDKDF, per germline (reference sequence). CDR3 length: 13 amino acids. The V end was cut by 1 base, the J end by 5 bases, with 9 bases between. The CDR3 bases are TGTGCCACCAGCAGAGCGCCCCTCGACGAGCAGTACTTC. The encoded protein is CATSRAPLDEQYF.

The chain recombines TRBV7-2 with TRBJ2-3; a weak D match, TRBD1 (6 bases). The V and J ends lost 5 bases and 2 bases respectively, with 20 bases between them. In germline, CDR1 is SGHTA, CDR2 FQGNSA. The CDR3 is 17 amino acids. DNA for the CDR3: TGTGCCAGCAGCCGTTATCCGCCAGGGGCGTACACAGATACGCAGTATTTT. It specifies CASSRYPPGAYTDTQYF.

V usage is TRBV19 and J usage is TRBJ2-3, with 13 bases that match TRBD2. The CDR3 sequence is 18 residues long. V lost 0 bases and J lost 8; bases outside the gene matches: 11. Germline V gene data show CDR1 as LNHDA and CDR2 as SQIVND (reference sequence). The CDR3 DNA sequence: TGTGCCAGTAGTATAGATCTGGGACTAGCGGGACCGCGAGGTACGCAGTATTTT. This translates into CASSIDLGLAGPRGTQYF. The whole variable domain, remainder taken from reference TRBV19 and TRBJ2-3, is DGGITQSPKYLFRKEGQNVTLSCEQNLNHDAMYWYRQDPGQGLRLIYYSQIVNDFQKGDIAEGYSVSREKKESFPLTVTSAQKNPTAFYLCASSIDLGLAGPRGTQYFGPGTRLTVL.

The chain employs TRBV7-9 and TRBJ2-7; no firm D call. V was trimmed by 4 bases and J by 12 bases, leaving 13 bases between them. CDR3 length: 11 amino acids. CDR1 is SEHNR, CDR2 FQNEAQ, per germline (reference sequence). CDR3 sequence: CASSSDGPRYF. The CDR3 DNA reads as TGTGCCAGCAGCTCGGACGGACCCCGGTACTTC.

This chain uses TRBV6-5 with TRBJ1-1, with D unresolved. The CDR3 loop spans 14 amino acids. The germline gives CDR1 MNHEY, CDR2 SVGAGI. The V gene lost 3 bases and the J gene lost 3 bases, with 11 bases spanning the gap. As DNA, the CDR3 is TGTGCCAGCAGTTATCGACTCCGTCACACTGAAGCTTTCTTT. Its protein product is CASSYRLRHTEAFF.

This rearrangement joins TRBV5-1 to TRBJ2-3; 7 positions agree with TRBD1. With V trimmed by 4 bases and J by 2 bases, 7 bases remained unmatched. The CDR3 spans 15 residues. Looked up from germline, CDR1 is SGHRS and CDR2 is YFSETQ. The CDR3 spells CASSSTGQSTDTQYF. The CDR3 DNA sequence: TGCGCCAGCAGCAGCACGGGACAGTCCACAGATACGCAGTATTTT.

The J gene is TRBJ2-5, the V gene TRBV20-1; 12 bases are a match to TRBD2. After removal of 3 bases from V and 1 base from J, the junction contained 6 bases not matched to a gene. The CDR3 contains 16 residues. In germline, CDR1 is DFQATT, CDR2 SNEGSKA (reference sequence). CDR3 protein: CSASSPSGRAQETQYF. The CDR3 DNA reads TGCAGTGCTAGTTCTCCTAGCGGGAGGGCCCAAGAGACCCAGTACTTC.

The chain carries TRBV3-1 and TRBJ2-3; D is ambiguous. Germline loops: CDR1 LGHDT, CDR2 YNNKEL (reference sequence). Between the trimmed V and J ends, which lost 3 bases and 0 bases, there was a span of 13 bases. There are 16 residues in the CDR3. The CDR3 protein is CASSHGASPSTDTQYF. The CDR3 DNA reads TGTGCCAGCAGCCACGGTGCGTCGCCTAGCACAGATACGCAGTATTTT.

CDR3 sequence reads: CASSSTGTGDFADTQYF. The CDR3, as DNA: TGCGCCAGCAGCTCAACCGGGACAGGGGACTTTGCAGATACGCAGTATTTT. The chain links TRBV4-1 to TRBJ2-3; TRBD1 matches at 10 bases. CDR3 length equals 17 residues. From germline, CDR1 is MGHRA and CDR2 YSYEKL. V lost 5 bases to trimming and J lost 4 bases; unmatched junction nucleotides: 12.

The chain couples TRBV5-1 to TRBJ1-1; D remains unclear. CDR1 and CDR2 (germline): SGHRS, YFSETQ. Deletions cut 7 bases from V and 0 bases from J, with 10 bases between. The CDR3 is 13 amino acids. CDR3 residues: CASASSVNTEAFF. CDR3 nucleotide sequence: TGCGCCAGCGCCTCATCTGTGAACACTGAAGCTTTCTTT. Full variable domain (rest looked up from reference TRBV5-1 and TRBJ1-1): KAGVTQTPRYLIKTRGQQVTLSCSPISGHRSVSWYQQTPGQGLQFLFEYFSETQRNKGNFPGRFSGRQFSNSRSEMNVSTLELGDSALYLCASASSVNTEAFFGQGTRLTVV.

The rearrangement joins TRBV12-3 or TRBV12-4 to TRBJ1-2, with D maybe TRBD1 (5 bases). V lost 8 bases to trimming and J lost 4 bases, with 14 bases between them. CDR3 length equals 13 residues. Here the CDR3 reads CASCLGQGYGYTF. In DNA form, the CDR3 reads TGTGCCAGCTGTCTGGGTCAGGGCTATGGCTACACCTTC.

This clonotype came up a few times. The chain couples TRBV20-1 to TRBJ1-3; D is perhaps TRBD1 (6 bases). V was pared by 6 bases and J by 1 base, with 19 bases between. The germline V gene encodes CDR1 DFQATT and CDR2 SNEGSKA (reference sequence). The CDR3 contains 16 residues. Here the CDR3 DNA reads TGCAGTGCCTCCTCCCGAGGGGGGGGATCTGGAAACACCATATATTTT. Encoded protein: CSASSRGGGSGNTIYF.

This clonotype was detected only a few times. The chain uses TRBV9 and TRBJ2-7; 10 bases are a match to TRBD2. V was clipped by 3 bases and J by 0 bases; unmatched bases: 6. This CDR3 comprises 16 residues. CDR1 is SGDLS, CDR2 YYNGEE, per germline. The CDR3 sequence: CASSASLAGSSYEQYF. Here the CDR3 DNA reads TGTGCCAGCAGCGCTTCACTAGCGGGGAGCTCCTACGAGCAGTACTTC.

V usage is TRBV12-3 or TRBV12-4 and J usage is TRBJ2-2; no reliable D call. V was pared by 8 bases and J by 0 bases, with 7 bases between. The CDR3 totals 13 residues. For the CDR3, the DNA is TGTGCCAGCTATCTCTCGAACACCGGGGAGCTGTTTTTT. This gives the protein CASYLSNTGELFF.

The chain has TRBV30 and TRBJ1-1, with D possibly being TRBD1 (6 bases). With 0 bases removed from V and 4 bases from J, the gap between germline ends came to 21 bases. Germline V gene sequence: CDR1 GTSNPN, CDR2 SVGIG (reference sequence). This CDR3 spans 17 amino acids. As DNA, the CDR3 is TGTGCCTGGAGTGTAGGGGGGAGGCCCGGGTGGGGCACTGAAGCTTTCTTT. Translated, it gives CAWSVGGRPGWGTEAFF.

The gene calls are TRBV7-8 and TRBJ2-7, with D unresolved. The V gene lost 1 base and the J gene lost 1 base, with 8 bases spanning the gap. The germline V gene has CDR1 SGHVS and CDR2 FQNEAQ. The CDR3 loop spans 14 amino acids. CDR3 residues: CASSLGAVSYEQYF. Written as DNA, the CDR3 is TGTGCCAGCAGCTTAGGGGCGGTTTCCTACGAGCAGTACTTC.

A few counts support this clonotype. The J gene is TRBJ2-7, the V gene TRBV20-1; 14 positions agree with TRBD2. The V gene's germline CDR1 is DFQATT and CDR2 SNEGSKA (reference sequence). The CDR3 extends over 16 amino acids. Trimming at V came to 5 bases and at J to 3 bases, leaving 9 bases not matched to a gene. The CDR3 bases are TGCAGTGCTGAGGGACTAGCGGGAGATGTCGACTACGAGCAGTACTTC. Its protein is CSAEGLAGDVDYEQYF.

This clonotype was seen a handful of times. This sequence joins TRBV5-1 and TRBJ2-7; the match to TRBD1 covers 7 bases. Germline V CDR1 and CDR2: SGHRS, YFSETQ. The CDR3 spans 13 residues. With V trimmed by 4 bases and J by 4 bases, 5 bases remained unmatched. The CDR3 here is CASSLTGLYEQYF. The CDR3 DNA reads TGCGCCAGCAGCCTGACAGGGTTGTACGAGCAGTACTTC.